This TCR beta chain originates from a study of cytomegalovirus exposure and HLA in healthy donors. About the research overall: As released early, the data held 80 million to 90 million unique TCRs from HLA-typed donors. Notes on the study in general: Further analysis was carried out later, and it showed several of the most significant clusters appearing linked to common viral pathogens.

Healthy bone marrow donors made up the donors. With 60 Vbeta and 13 Jbeta primers, the PCR was carried out. Profiled with immunoSEQ multiplex PCR; TCRdb holds only in-frame clones, not every one. The sample holds 210,000 or so clones; around three quarters are singletons and the top ten take roughly 15%. Comment on this clone: Its antigen is not identified.

The CDR3 totals 14 residues. Germline values: CDR1 SNHLY, CDR2 FYNNEI. The clonotype comes from a man aged 40-50 years in good health and CMV-seronegative. The chain couples TRBV2 to TRBJ2-5; TRBD1 might be the D (5 bases). The J call may be wrong; the DNA end is better matched by TRBJ2-7. The material sequenced was PBMCs. The CDR3 bases are TGTGCCAGCAGTGGAACAGGCTTCTCCTACGAGCAGTACTTC. Protein: CASSGTGFSYEQYF.